This passage covers 6 T cell receptor beta chains from one sample sequenced in a study of Tregs in tolerant kidney transplant recipients. Method: immunoSEQ multiplex PCR; TCRdb's copy keeps in-frame clones and lacks some. The sample consists of 85,000 to 95,000 clones, around 94% of them appearing once. Sequencing was carried out using CD8+ T cells from blood. These receptors came from a human donor in good health.

The genes are TRBV11-2 and TRBJ2-7; D is possibly TRBD2 (5 bases). Germline CDR1 and CDR2: SGHAT and FQNNGV. V shed 0 bases and J shed 3 bases, with 9 bases lying between them. The CDR3 sequence is 14 residues long. The CDR3 region is CASSLDYGGYEQYF. CDR3 nucleotide sequence: TGTGCCAGCAGCTTAGATTACGGAGGCTACGAGCAGTACTTC.

This rearrangement joins TRBV7-9 to TRBJ1-5; no definite D call. V lost 5 bases, J lost 3 bases, and 11 bases lay in between. Germline values: CDR1 SEHNR, CDR2 FQNEAQ (reference sequence). The CDR3 has 14 residues. The CDR3 loop is CASSPGPVNQPQHF. The CDR3 nucleotides read TGTGCCAGCAGCCCTGGGCCCGTCAATCAGCCCCAGCATTTT.

V usage is TRBV29-1 and J usage is TRBJ2-1, with TRBD2 identical over 12 bases. Trimming at V came to 5 bases and at J to 1 base, leaving 6 bases not matched to a gene. Looked up from germline, CDR1 is SQVTM and CDR2 is ANQGSEA. The CDR3 loop spans 16 amino acids. CDR3 residues: CSVPGLAGFSYNEQFF. CDR3 bases: TGCAGCGTTCCGGGACTAGCGGGTTTTTCCTACAATGAGCAGTTCTTC.

A remark on this clone: Given a much more abundant clone one base away, this may be a read error. Within the sample, other DNA sequences also encode this same CDR3. The chain couples TRBV5-4 to TRBJ2-7; 9 nucleotides agree with TRBD1. This CDR3 is built from 15 residues. Looked up from germline, CDR1 is SGHNT and CDR2 is YYREEE (reference sequence). V was pared by 4 bases and J by 4 bases, with 9 bases of the junction left unmatched. The CDR3 loop reads CASSQVGTGNYEQYF. The CDR3 region has the DNA TGTGCCAGCAGCCAAGTGGGGACAGGGAATTACGAGCAGTACTTC.

The rearrangement links TRBV7-9 to TRBJ1-1; D might be TRBD1 (5 bases). The CDR3 has 15 amino acids. Trimming shortened V by 2 bases and J by 0 bases, and 10 bases separated the two germline ends. Germline CDR1 SEHNR, CDR2 FQNEAQ (reference sequence). The CDR3 sequence is CASSLHQGMNTEAFF. CDR3 DNA sequence: TGTGCCAGCAGCTTACACCAGGGCATGAACACTGAAGCTTTCTTT.

The V gene is TRBV4-1, the J gene TRBJ1-2; the D gene is possibly TRBD1 (5 bases). Germline lookup yields CDR1 MGHRA and CDR2 YSYEKL. CDR3 length: 15 residues. V was shortened by 0 bases and J by 4 bases, with 12 bases between the two germline ends. CDR3 amino acids: CASSQEGREGYGYTF. In DNA, the CDR3 is TGCGCCAGCAGCCAAGAGGGCAGGGAGGGCTATGGCTACACCTTC.